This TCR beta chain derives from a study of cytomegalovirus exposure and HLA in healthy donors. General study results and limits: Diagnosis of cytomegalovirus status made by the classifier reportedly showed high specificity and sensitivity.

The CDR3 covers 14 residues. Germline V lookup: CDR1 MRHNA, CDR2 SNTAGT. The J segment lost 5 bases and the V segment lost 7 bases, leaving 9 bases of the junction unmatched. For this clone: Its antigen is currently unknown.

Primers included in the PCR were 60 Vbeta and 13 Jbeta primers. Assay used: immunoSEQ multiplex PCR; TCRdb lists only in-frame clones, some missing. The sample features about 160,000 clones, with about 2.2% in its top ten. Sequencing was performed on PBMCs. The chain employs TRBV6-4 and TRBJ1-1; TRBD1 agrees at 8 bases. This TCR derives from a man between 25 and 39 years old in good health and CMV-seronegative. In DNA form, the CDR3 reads TGTGCCAGCAAACCGGACAGGGCAGGGACTGAAGCTTTCTTT. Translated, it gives CASKPDRAGTEAFF.